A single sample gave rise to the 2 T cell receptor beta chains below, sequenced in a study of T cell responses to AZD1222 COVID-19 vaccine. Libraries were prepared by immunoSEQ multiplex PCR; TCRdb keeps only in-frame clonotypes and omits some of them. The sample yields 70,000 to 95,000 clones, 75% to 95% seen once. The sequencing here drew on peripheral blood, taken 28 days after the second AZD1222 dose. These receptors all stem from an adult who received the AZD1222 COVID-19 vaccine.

The CDR3 sequence is CASSPPGLAGTYYSYEQYF. CDR3 coding DNA: TGTGCCAGCTCACCTCCGGGACTAGCGGGAACATACTACTCCTACGAGCAGTACTTC. J is TRBJ2-7 and V is TRBV18; 13 bases agree with TRBD2. Germline CDR1 KGHSH, CDR2 LQKENI. This CDR3 is 19 amino acids long. V was clipped by 3 bases and J by 0 bases; unmatched bases: 11.

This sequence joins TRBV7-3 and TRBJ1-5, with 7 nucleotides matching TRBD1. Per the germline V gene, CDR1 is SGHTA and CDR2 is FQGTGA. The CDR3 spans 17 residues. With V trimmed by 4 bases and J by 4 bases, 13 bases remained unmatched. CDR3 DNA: TGTGCCAGCAGCTATAAGCGCCCGGGACAGTGGAATCAGCCCCAGCATTTT. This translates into CASSYKRPGQWNQPQHF.